This is a list of T cell receptor beta chains from one sample in a study of T cell responses to AZD1222 COVID-19 vaccine. Here immunoSEQ multiplex PCR was the method, and the copy in TCRdb shows in-frame clones only, minus some. Here the sample spans more than 75,000 clones, roughly 90% being singletons. The source material was peripheral blood, sampled on day 0 of AZD1222 vaccination. These receptors came from an adult in good health. Each CDR3 is given with its conserved first and last residue. Fields, in order: V gene, J gene, D gene, clone size, CDR3 DNA, CDR3 protein. The D gene is left open where the match is weak. Size is omitted from some rows. Given values are once, few, many or a class for expanded clones.

V gene: TRBV12-3/TRBV12-4
J gene: TRBJ2-2
D gene: .
clone size: .
CDR3 DNA: TGTGCCAGCAGTTTTGGGACCGGGGAGCTGTTTTTT
CDR3 protein: CASSFGTGELFF

V gene: TRBV7-3
J gene: TRBJ2-1
D gene: .
clone size: .
CDR3 DNA: TGTGCCAGCAGTCCCACTGGTTATGATGAGCAGTTCTTC
CDR3 protein: CASSPTGYDEQFF

V gene: TRBV29-1
J gene: TRBJ1-2
D gene: .
clone size: once
CDR3 DNA: TGCAGCGTTGATCCGGGGGGGCCGGGAGGCTACACCTTC
CDR3 protein: CSVDPGGPGGYTF

V gene: TRBV6-2/TRBV6-3
J gene: TRBJ2-5
D gene: .
clone size: once
CDR3 DNA: TGTGCCAGCAGTTACTCAAGGCAGAAAGAGACCCAGTACTTC
CDR3 protein: CASSYSRQKETQYF

V gene: TRBV7-2
J gene: TRBJ2-7
D gene: .
clone size: once
CDR3 DNA: TGTGCCAGCAGCCACAGGGACGGACGAGGCGAGCAGTACTTC
CDR3 protein: CASSHRDGRGEQYF

V gene: TRBV7-2
J gene: TRBJ2-1
D gene: TRBD2
clone size: .
CDR3 DNA: TGTGCCAGCAGCTTATCGGGGGGAGATGAGCAGTTCTTC
CDR3 protein: CASSLSGGDEQFF

V gene: TRBV28
J gene: TRBJ2-3
D gene: TRBD2
clone size: .
CDR3 DNA: TGTGCCAGCAGTTTAAGGGCAGCGGGAGGGTTAGATACGCAGTATTTT
CDR3 protein: CASSLRAAGGLDTQYF

V gene: TRBV19
J gene: TRBJ2-7
D gene: .
clone size: .
CDR3 DNA: TGTGCCAGTAGTAGACAGGTCGACTACGAGCAGTACTTC
CDR3 protein: CASSRQVDYEQYF

V gene: TRBV7-2
J gene: TRBJ2-5
D gene: TRBD2
clone size: .
CDR3 DNA: TGTGCCAGCAGCCTTAGCGGGAGAGAGACCCAGTACTTC
CDR3 protein: CASSLSGRETQYF

V gene: TRBV5-1
J gene: TRBJ2-2
D gene: TRBD1
clone size: .
CDR3 DNA: TGCGCCAGCAGCTTGAGCTTAGGGGGCGGCACCGGGGAGCTGTTTTTT
CDR3 protein: CASSLSLGGGTGELFF

V gene: TRBV28
J gene: TRBJ2-4
D gene: .
clone size: once
CDR3 DNA: TGTGCCAGCAGTTTACATCCTTCAGGGAGCGTAGCCAAAAACATTCAGTACTTC
CDR3 protein: CASSLHPSGSVAKNIQYF

V gene: TRBV4-1
J gene: TRBJ2-3
D gene: TRBD1
clone size: .
CDR3 DNA: TGCGCCAGCAGCCAAGGACAGGGTCCCACAGATACGCAGTATTTT
CDR3 protein: CASSQGQGPTDTQYF

V gene: TRBV9
J gene: TRBJ2-5
D gene: TRBD1
clone size: .
CDR3 DNA: TGTGCCAGCAGCGGATTGACAGGGGGCGTTAGAGAGACCCAGTACTTC
CDR3 protein: CASSGLTGGVRETQYF

V gene: TRBV7-2
J gene: TRBJ1-1
D gene: TRBD1
clone size: few
CDR3 DNA: TGTGCCAGCAGCTTAGATAACAGGGGCACTGAAGCTTTCTTT
CDR3 protein: CASSLDNRGTEAFF

V gene: TRBV28
J gene: TRBJ1-2
D gene: .
clone size: .
CDR3 DNA: TGTGCCAGCAGCTTGGTCGTCATCTATGGCTACACCTTC
CDR3 protein: CASSLVVIYGYTF

V gene: TRBV18
J gene: TRBJ1-1
D gene: .
clone size: .
CDR3 DNA: TGTGCCAGCTCACCGGCCGGAAGGGTTTTGAACACTGAAGCTTTCTTT
CDR3 protein: CASSPAGRVLNTEAFF

V gene: TRBV4-2
J gene: TRBJ2-2
D gene: .
clone size: .
CDR3 DNA: TGTGCCAGCAGCCCTCCAGGATCCCGGGAGCTGTTTTTT
CDR3 protein: CASSPPGSRELFF

V gene: TRBV13
J gene: TRBJ1-5
D gene: .
clone size: .
CDR3 DNA: TGTGCCAGCAGCCTACAGGGAAACAATCAGCCCCAGCATTTT
CDR3 protein: CASSLQGNNQPQHF

V gene: TRBV13
J gene: TRBJ2-7
D gene: TRBD2
clone size: once
CDR3 DNA: TGTGCCAGCAGCCCAAAGCGGGGGTCCTACGAGCAGTACTTC
CDR3 protein: CASSPKRGSYEQYF

V gene: TRBV10-3
J gene: TRBJ1-3
D gene: .
clone size: few
CDR3 DNA: TGTGCCATCAGTGAGATGGGACGTGGGACATCTGGAAACACCATATATTTT
CDR3 protein: CAISEMGRGTSGNTIYF

V gene: TRBV11-2
J gene: TRBJ2-1
D gene: TRBD2
clone size: .
CDR3 DNA: TGTGCCAGCAGCGGTTTGACTAGCGGGATGAAGAATGAGCAGTTCTTC
CDR3 protein: CASSGLTSGMKNEQFF

V gene: TRBV11-1
J gene: TRBJ1-6
D gene: .
clone size: .
CDR3 DNA: TGTGCCAGCAGCTTCGAAGCCGTGGGGAGAGGATCACCCCTCCACTTT
CDR3 protein: CASSFEAVGRGSPLHF

V gene: TRBV14
J gene: TRBJ1-5
D gene: .
clone size: .
CDR3 DNA: TGTGCCAGCAGCCAGAGGGGGGCAGGCAATCAGCCCCAGCATTTT
CDR3 protein: CASSQRGAGNQPQHF